These T cell receptor beta chains were read from a single sample in a study of cytomegalovirus exposure and HLA in healthy donors. Profiling relied on immunoSEQ multiplex PCR, and the TCRdb table lists in-frame clones only, not all of them. This sample has under 80,000 clones, with around 89% found just once. The source material was PBMCs. All receptors derive from a woman between 18 and 29 years old in good health and CMV-seronegative. The CDR3 runs from the conserved cysteine through the conserved F or W. A D gene is named only where the DNA matches it firmly. Expanded clones are given a class, and other clones once, few, many or no size at all.

CDR3,DNA,length,D,V,J,size
CASSLAQDGYTF,TGTGCCAGCAGCTTGGCTCAGGATGGCTACACCTTC,12,-,TRBV5-4,TRBJ1-2,-
CASIPRLSLGKNIQYF,TGTGCCAGCATACCCAGACTCAGTCTAGGCAAAAACATTCAGTACTTC,16,-,TRBV2,TRBJ2-4,-
CASRPGQLNTEAFF,TGTGCCAGCAGGCCGGGACAGTTGAACACTGAAGCTTTCTTT,14,TRBD1,TRBV7-9,TRBJ1-1,-
CAISVGDRGGRFTRDTQYF,TGTGCCATCAGTGTTGGGGACCGGGGTGGGAGGTTTACGCGAGATACGCAGTATTTT,19,-,TRBV10-3,TRBJ2-3,-
CATSGGQGAITEAFF,TGTGCCACCAGCGGGGGACAGGGGGCGATTACTGAAGCTTTCTTT,15,TRBD1,TRBV15,TRBJ1-1,-
CASSDGQGGSEKLFF,TGTGCCAGCAGCGACGGACAGGGGGGGAGTGAAAAACTGTTTTTT,15,TRBD1,TRBV6-1,TRBJ1-4,-
CASSLGGSTEAFF,TGTGCCAGCAGCTTGGGGGGATCCACTGAAGCTTTCTTT,13,-,TRBV7-6,TRBJ1-1,few
CASREAGTGDTYEQYF,TGTGCCAGCAGGGAGGCCGGGACAGGAGACACCTACGAGCAGTACTTC,16,TRBD1,TRBV28,TRBJ2-7,-
CSATHWGRAQETQYF,TGCAGCGCCACCCACTGGGGCAGGGCCCAAGAGACCCAGTACTTC,15,-,TRBV29-1,TRBJ2-5,once
CASSPLANSGIDNEQFF,TGCGCCAGCAGCCCCCTCGCGAATAGCGGGATAGACAATGAGCAGTTCTTC,17,TRBD2,TRBV5-1,TRBJ2-1,-
CASSSTSEGTDTQYF,TGTGCCAGCTCATCGACTAGCGAGGGCACAGATACGCAGTATTTT,15,TRBD2,TRBV18,TRBJ2-3,-
CASSVQGYEQYF,TGCGCCAGCAGCGTGCAGGGCTACGAGCAGTACTTC,12,-,TRBV5-1,TRBJ2-7,-
CSVLRGGNTIYF,TGCAGCGTCCTGAGGGGGGGGAACACCATATATTTT,12,-,TRBV29-1,TRBJ1-3,-
CASSRDRGGNTIYF,TGTGCCAGCAGCCGGGACAGGGGGGGAAACACCATATATTTT,14,TRBD1,TRBV11-2,TRBJ1-3,-
CASTGQTQETQYF,TGCGCCAGTACGGGACAGACCCAAGAGACCCAGTACTTC,13,TRBD1,TRBV10-2,TRBJ2-5,-
CASSTLAGEQFF,TGTGCCAGCAGCACCCTAGCGGGGGAGCAGTTCTTC,12,TRBD2,TRBV7-9,TRBJ2-1,-
CASSISGRATGNGQYF,TGTGCCAGTAGTATTAGCGGGAGGGCCACGGGTAATGGTCAGTACTTC,16,TRBD2,TRBV19,TRBJ2-4,-
CASSLMGVSNEQFF,TGTGCCAGCAGCCTAATGGGAGTATCGAATGAGCAGTTCTTC,14,-,TRBV7-9,TRBJ2-1,-
CASSLAGGTSSGNTIYF,TGTGCCAGTAGTTTGGCAGGGGGTACGAGCTCTGGAAACACCATATATTTT,17,TRBD1,TRBV19,TRBJ1-3,-
CASTSGGIQETQYF,TGTGCCAGCACTTCGGGCGGGATCCAAGAGACCCAGTACTTC,14,-,TRBV2,TRBJ2-5,-
CASSQRSADTGELFF,TGTGCCAGCAGCCAACGCTCGGCGGACACCGGGGAGCTGTTTTTT,15,-,TRBV14,TRBJ2-2,-
CASTPSAGGNTEAFF,TGTGCCAGCACCCCCTCGGCAGGGGGAAATACTGAAGCTTTCTTT,15,TRBD1,TRBV28,TRBJ1-1,-
CASSMQGARTEAFF,TGTGCCAGTAGTATGCAGGGGGCGCGAACTGAAGCTTTCTTT,14,TRBD1,TRBV19,TRBJ1-1,few
CASSLARRLATTGELFF,TGTGCCAGCAGCTTAGCTCGGAGACTAGCGACCACCGGGGAGCTGTTTTTT,17,TRBD2,TRBV7-8,TRBJ2-2,-
CASSVELLSNQPQHF,TGTGCCAGCAGTGTAGAACTCCTTAGCAATCAGCCCCAGCATTTT,15,-,TRBV2,TRBJ1-5,-
CASSLAGRRSGDLNEQFF,TGTGCCAGCAGCTTGGCCGGTCGGAGGTCAGGGGACCTTAATGAGCAGTTCTTC,18,-,TRBV5-5,TRBJ2-1,-
CASSRSGNYEQYF,TGCGCCAGCAGCCGCAGCGGCAACTACGAGCAGTACTTC,13,-,TRBV4-1,TRBJ2-7,-
CASRTGDTPHYGYTF,TGTGCCAGTAGGACAGGGGATACACCGCACTATGGCTACACCTTC,15,TRBD1,TRBV19,TRBJ1-2,-
CASSKRYSRGGMETQYF,TGTGCCAGCAGCAAAAGGTATTCGCGGGGGGGGATGGAGACCCAGTACTTC,17,-,TRBV21-1,TRBJ2-5,-
CASSQGDCSYNEQFF,TGCGCCAGCAGCCAGGGGGACTGTTCCTACAATGAGCAGTTCTTC,15,-,TRBV4-1,TRBJ2-1,-
CASSGGTVQETQYF,TGCGCCAGCAGCGGCGGGACAGTCCAAGAGACCCAGTACTTC,14,-,TRBV5-1,TRBJ2-5,once
CASSRGQLYNSPLHF,TGTGCCAGTAGTCGCGGGCAACTCTATAATTCACCCCTCCACTTT,15,-,TRBV19,TRBJ1-6,-
CASSLAGTMNTGELFF,TGTGCCAGCAGCTTAGCGGGGACAATGAACACCGGGGAGCTGTTTTTT,16,-,TRBV7-9,TRBJ2-2,-
CASSLQGAHTEAFF,TGTGCCAGCAGTCTCCAGGGGGCGCACACTGAAGCTTTCTTT,14,TRBD1,TRBV2,TRBJ1-1,-
CASSPPLANYGYTF,TGTGCCAGTAGTCCACCACTCGCTAACTATGGCTACACCTTC,14,-,TRBV19,TRBJ1-2,-
CASSALAGALYEQYF,TGTGCCAGCAGTGCCTTAGCGGGGGCCCTGTACGAGCAGTACTTC,15,TRBD2,TRBV6-1,TRBJ2-7,-
CASSVGGQGAHGYTF,TGTGCCAGCAGCGTAGGGGGACAGGGGGCGCATGGCTACACCTTC,15,TRBD1,TRBV9,TRBJ1-2,-
CASSLAHPYEQYF,TGTGCCAGCAGCTTAGCCCATCCCTACGAGCAGTACTTC,13,-,TRBV7-6,TRBJ2-7,-
CASSLDRGAATDTQYF,TGTGCCAGCAGTTTGGACAGGGGGGCAGCCACAGATACGCAGTATTTT,16,TRBD1,TRBV28,TRBJ2-3,-
CASAYRANQPQHF,TGTGCCAGCGCTTACAGGGCCAATCAGCCCCAGCATTTT,13,-,TRBV28,TRBJ1-5,few
CASSQVGGLAFNEQFF,TGTGCCAGCAGCCAAGTCGGCGGACTAGCGTTCAATGAGCAGTTCTTC,16,TRBD2,TRBV4-2,TRBJ2-1,once
CASSDGTENTEAFF,TGTGCCAGCAGTGATGGGACAGAGAACACTGAAGCTTTCTTT,14,TRBD1,TRBV6-4,TRBJ1-1,few
CASRARLEAFF,TGTGCCAGCAGGGCTAGACTCGAAGCTTTCTTT,11,-,TRBV6-5,TRBJ1-1,-
CASRNAAGTGHGYTF,TGTGCCAGCAGGAACGCTGCCGGGACAGGGCACGGCTACACCTTC,15,TRBD1,TRBV6-4,TRBJ1-2,-
CASSQDRKVGGTEAFF,TGCGCCAGCAGCCAAGACCGGAAGGTGGGGGGGACTGAAGCTTTCTTT,16,-,TRBV4-1,TRBJ1-1,-
CASSMGRENSPLHF,TGTGCCAGTAGTATGGGGCGGGAGAATTCACCCCTCCACTTT,14,-,TRBV19,TRBJ1-6,-
CASSLGSTQETQYF,TGTGCCAGCAGCTTAGGGTCTACTCAAGAGACCCAGTACTTC,14,-,TRBV7-2,TRBJ2-5,-
CASSPFQQASYEQYF,TGTGCCAGCAGCCCATTTCAACAGGCTTCCTACGAGCAGTACTTC,15,-,TRBV5-5,TRBJ2-7,-
CASRVTRSGYEQYF,TGTGCCAGCAGGGTAACTAGGTCGGGATACGAGCAGTACTTC,14,-,TRBV2,TRBJ2-7,few
CASRTHNEQFF,TGTGCCTCGAGGACACACAATGAGCAGTTCTTC,11,-,TRBV10-3,TRBJ2-1,-
CASSYSRGPTEAFF,TGTGCCAGCAGTTATTCGAGGGGGCCCACTGAAGCTTTCTTT,14,TRBD1,TRBV6-5,TRBJ1-1,-
CASSLGGTGGREQYF,TGTGCCAGCAGCTTGGGAGGGACAGGGGGCCGCGAGCAGTACTTC,15,TRBD1,TRBV5-4,TRBJ2-7,-
CASSLGRGRETQYF,TGTGCCAGCAGTTTAGGCAGGGGTCGAGAGACCCAGTACTTC,14,-,TRBV28,TRBJ2-5,-
CASSEQELSYEQYF,TGCGCCAGCAGTGAGCAAGAATTGAGCTACGAGCAGTACTTC,14,-,TRBV10-2,TRBJ2-7,-
CASSQLPQTSGYGYTF,TGCGCCAGCAGCCAACTTCCCCAGACGTCGGGATATGGCTACACCTTC,16,-,TRBV4-1,TRBJ1-2,-
CASISDRSQTDTQYF,TGTGCCAGCATTTCCGACAGGAGCCAAACAGATACGCAGTATTTT,15,-,TRBV2,TRBJ2-3,-
CASSKDRGGRTQYF,TGCGCCAGCAGCAAGGACAGGGGGGGACGGACCCAGTACTTC,14,TRBD1,TRBV5-1,TRBJ2-5,few